Listed here are 15 T cell receptor beta chains from one sample, sequenced in a study of early T cells in non-severe SARS-CoV-2 infection. TCRdb independently ran MiXCR on the 5' RACE reads; one entry per CDR3 protein. The profile shows some 25,000 distinct CDR3 sequences, about 4.5% of them singletons. What was sequenced was whole blood. Source of these receptors: an adult who was a healthcare worker with PCR-confirmed SARS-CoV-2 infection or an uninfected control (not recorded which).

This clonotype was counted ten times or more. CDR3 nucleotide sequence: TGTGCCAGTAGTATCGGAGGGTCTGGGGCCAACGTCCTGACTTTC. The encoded protein is CASSIGGSGANVLTF. The chain carries TRBV19 and TRBJ2-6; D possibly corresponds to TRBD2 (6 bases). V dropped 3 bases and J dropped 1 base, with 7 bases sitting between them. The CDR3 sequence is 15 residues long. Germline CDR1 LNHDA, CDR2 SQIVND (reference sequence).

This clonotype has at least ten counts. The CDR3 region is CASRTTSGEQYF. For the CDR3, the DNA is TGCGCCAGCAGGACTACTTCTGGGGAGCAGTACTTC. This chain connects TRBV5-1 to TRBJ2-7, with TRBD2 as a possible D gene (5 bases). This CDR3 has 12 amino acids. Germline V gives CDR1 SGHRS, CDR2 YFSETQ. Trimming pared 5 bases from V and 7 bases from J, leaving 13 bases between.

This chain links TRBV2 with TRBJ1-2; tentative D call: TRBD1 (6 bases). Per germline, CDR1 SNHLY and CDR2 FYNNEI. Trimming cost V 7 bases and J 8 bases, with 17 bases left between them. The CDR3 contains 13 residues. CDR3: CASTSAGGVGYTF. CDR3 bases: TGTGCCAGCACCTCTGCGGGGGGCGTAGGCTACACCTTC.

This clonotype has more than one count but fewer than ten. The J gene is TRBJ2-7, the V gene TRBV27; TRBD1 might be the D (6 bases). Germline CDR1 is MNHEY and CDR2 is SMNVEV (reference sequence). The CDR3 totals 14 residues. Trimming stripped 6 bases from V and 2 bases from J, with 14 bases between. The CDR3 sequence: CASSHRDMTYEQYF. The DNA of the CDR3 is TGTGCCAGCAGCCACAGGGATATGACCTACGAGCAGTACTTC.

This clonotype has a handful of counts. The chain's CDR3 is CASSLASSGAYNEQFF. The CDR3, as DNA: TGTGCCAGCAGCTTAGCGTCGTCGGGGGCCTACAATGAGCAGTTCTTC. The V call is TRBV7-6, the J call TRBJ2-1, with D possibly TRBD2 on 6 matching bases. The V end was cut by 0 bases, the J end by 2 bases, with 11 bases between. This CDR3 spans 16 amino acids. The germline CDR1 and CDR2 sequences are SGHVS and FNYEAQ.

The J gene is TRBJ2-1, the V gene TRBV6-6, with 11 nucleotides matching TRBD2. The CDR3 contains 12 residues. The ends lost 5 bases at V and 15 bases at J; junction bases unmatched: 6. Germline CDR1 is MNHNY and CDR2 is SVGAGI (reference sequence). CDR3 loop: CASSPTSGRTFF. The CDR3 DNA reads as TGTGCCAGCAGTCCCACTAGCGGGAGAACGTTCTTC.

This clonotype was counted many times. The chain uses TRBV2 and TRBJ1-5; no clear D. Germline loops: CDR1 SNHLY, CDR2 FYNNEI. V was pared by 1 base and J by 0 bases, with 7 bases between. The CDR3 covers 15 residues. CDR3 bases: TGTGCCAGCAGTGAAGGCGGGTTTAGCAATCAGCCCCAGCATTTT. Translating gives CASSEGGFSNQPQHF.

The V and J genes are TRBV10-3 and TRBJ2-7, with D perhaps TRBD1 (6 bases). The CDR3 covers 14 residues. Per the germline V gene, CDR1 is ENHRY and CDR2 is SYGVKD. V was clipped by 2 bases and J by 9 bases, with 17 bases between them. CDR3 residues: CAISEGTLGAGQYF. In nucleotides, the CDR3 is TGTGCCATCAGTGAGGGGACACTCGGCGCAGGGCAGTACTTC.

This clonotype was picked up many times. The chain joins TRBV3-1 to TRBJ1-2, with D hard to call. V lost 2 bases to trimming and J lost 8 bases, with 12 bases between them. Germline V gives CDR1 LGHDT, CDR2 YNNKEL (reference sequence). The CDR3 sequence is 13 residues long. The CDR3 sequence is CASSQRTDGGYTF. CDR3 bases: TGTGCCAGCAGCCAACGGACGGACGGCGGCTACACCTTC.

There are a few counts of this clonotype. The V call is TRBV7-2, the J call TRBJ1-1; possible D gene TRBD1, 6 bases. Trimming removed 5 bases from V and 1 base from J, with 8 bases in between. Germline lookup yields CDR1 SGHTA and CDR2 FQGNSA. The CDR3 totals 13 residues. The CDR3 reads CASSQGRNTEAFF. The CDR3 DNA follows: TGTGCCAGCAGCCAGGGGAGGAACACTGAAGCTTTCTTT.

This clonotype has at least ten counts. The rearrangement uses TRBV2 and TRBJ1-1, with 7 bases aligning to TRBD1. Germline loops: CDR1 SNHLY, CDR2 FYNNEI. V shed 1 base, J shed 10 bases, and the junction held 6 bases outside the gene matches. The CDR3 is 13 amino acids. In DNA form, the CDR3 reads TGTGCCAGCAGTGAAGAGACAGGGTTGGGAGCTTTCTTT. It is translated as CASSEETGLGAFF.

This rearrangement joins TRBV28 to TRBJ2-4; 7 bases are shared with TRBD1. Germline V gives CDR1 MDHEN, CDR2 SYDVKM. The junction had 8 bases not matched to a gene; V was cut back by 6 bases and J by 0 bases. The CDR3 extends over 16 amino acids. The CDR3 here is CASSSRGPVAKNIQYF. The CDR3 nucleotides are TGTGCCAGCAGCTCAAGGGGGCCGGTAGCCAAAAACATTCAGTACTTC.

This clonotype has at least ten counts. The chain uses TRBV5-1 and TRBJ2-1, with 10 bases lining up with TRBD2. The germline gives CDR1 SGHRS, CDR2 YFSETQ. The CDR3 runs to 15 residues. V lost 0 bases and J lost 10; bases outside the gene matches: 7. CDR3 loop: CASSLESSGSYEQFF. DNA of the CDR3: TGCGCCAGCAGCTTGGAGTCTAGCGGGAGTTACGAGCAGTTCTTC.

The chain joins TRBV9 to TRBJ2-1; 16 nucleotides agree with TRBD2. V was clipped by 0 bases and J by 7 bases; unmatched bases: 13. Germline CDR1 reads SGDLS; CDR2 reads YYNGEE. This CDR3 is built from 20 residues. The DNA for the CDR3 is TGTGCCAGCAGCGTAGAGCTCCGGGGGACTAGCGGGAGGGCCGAGAATGAGCAGTTCTTC. It codes for CASSVELRGTSGRAENEQFF.

This clonotype was seen ten or more times. The V and J genes are TRBV24-1 and TRBJ1-5; no firm D call. Trimming removed 4 bases from V and 0 bases from J, with 12 bases in between. Germline-derived CDR1 and CDR2 are KGHDR and SFDVKD. The CDR3 has 16 residues. CDR3 sequence (DNA): TGTGCCACCAGTGACTCTACGGTGTATAGCAATCAGCCCCAGCATTTT. This codes for CATSDSTVYSNQPQHF.